The text below deals with one T cell receptor beta chain. Participant age was roughly 18 to 95 years, and participants resided in about two dozen US areas. Cohort assignment relied on participant-reported clinical history. This sample is part of a study of blood T cell repertoires in COVID-19. About the study: PBMCs, B-cell-depleted T cells, or T cells were the source of the cDNA or gDNA that made up the material.

Libraries were prepared by immunoSEQ multiplex PCR; TCRdb keeps only in-frame clonotypes and omits some of them. The sample contains roughly 170,000 clones, more than 70% of which appear only once. Germline V gene data show CDR1 as KGHSH and CDR2 as LQKENI. The CDR3 spans 15 residues. V trimming: 4 bases; J trimming: 6 bases; junction bases outside the gene matches: 6. The TCR sequence derives from a woman between 45 and 60 years old in a cohort exposed to, infected with or recovered from COVID-19 (not recorded which). The V and J genes are TRBV18 and TRBJ2-1; TRBD1 aligns across 10 bases. Source material: PBMCs or T cells enriched from blood (not recorded which). The CDR3, as DNA: TGTGCCAGCTCACGGCAGGGGGACAGGGGCAATGAGCAGTTCTTC. This translates into CASSRQGDRGNEQFF.